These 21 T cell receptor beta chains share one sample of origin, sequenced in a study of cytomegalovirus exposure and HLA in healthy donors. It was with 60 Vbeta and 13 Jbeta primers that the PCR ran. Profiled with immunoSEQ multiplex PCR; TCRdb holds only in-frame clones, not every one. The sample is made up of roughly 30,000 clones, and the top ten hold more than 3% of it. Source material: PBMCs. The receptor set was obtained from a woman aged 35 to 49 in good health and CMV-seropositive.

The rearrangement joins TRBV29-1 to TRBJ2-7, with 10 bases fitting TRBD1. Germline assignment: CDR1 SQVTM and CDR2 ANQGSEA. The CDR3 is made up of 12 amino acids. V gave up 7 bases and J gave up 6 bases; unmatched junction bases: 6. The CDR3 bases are TGCAGCGGAGGGCGGGACAGGGGCGAGCAGTACTTC. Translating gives CSGGRDRGEQYF.

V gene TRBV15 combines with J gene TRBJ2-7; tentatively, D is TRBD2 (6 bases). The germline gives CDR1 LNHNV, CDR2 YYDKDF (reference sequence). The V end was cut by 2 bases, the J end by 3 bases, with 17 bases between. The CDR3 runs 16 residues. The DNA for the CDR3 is TGTGCCACCAGCAGACCCCCTAGCGTATCAAGCTACGAGCAGTACTTC. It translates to CATSRPPSVSSYEQYF.

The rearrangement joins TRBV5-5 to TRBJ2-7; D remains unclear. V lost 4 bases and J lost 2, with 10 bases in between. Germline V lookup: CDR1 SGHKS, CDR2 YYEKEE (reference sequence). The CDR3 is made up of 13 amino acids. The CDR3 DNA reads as TGTGCCAGCAGCCTTGGAGCCGCCTACGAGCAGTACTTC. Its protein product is CASSLGAAYEQYF.

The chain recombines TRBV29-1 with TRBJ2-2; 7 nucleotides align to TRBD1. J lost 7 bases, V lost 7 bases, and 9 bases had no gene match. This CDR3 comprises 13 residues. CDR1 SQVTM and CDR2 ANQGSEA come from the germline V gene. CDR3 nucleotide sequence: TGCAGCGGAAACGACAGGGCTAACGGGGAGCTGTTTTTT. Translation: CSGNDRANGELFF.

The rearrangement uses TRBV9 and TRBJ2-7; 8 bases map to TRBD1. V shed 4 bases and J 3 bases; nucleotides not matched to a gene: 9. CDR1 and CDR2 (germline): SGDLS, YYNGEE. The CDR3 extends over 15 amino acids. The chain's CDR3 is CASSSRGRGDYEQYF. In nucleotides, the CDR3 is TGTGCCAGCAGCTCCAGGGGGCGGGGAGACTACGAGCAGTACTTC.

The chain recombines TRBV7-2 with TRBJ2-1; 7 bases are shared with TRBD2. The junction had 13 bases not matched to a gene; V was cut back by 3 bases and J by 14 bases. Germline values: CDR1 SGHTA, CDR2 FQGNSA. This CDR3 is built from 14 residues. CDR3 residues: CASSLGDYIPREFF. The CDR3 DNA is TGTGCCAGCAGCTTGGGGGACTATATTCCCCGAGAGTTCTTC.

CDR3 region: CASSSYPGSEQYF. The CDR3 DNA reads as TGTGCCAGCAGCTCCTATCCGGGTAGCGAGCAGTACTTC. The chain recombines TRBV7-6 with TRBJ2-7, with D unclear. This CDR3 is built from 13 residues. With 4 bases removed from V and 6 bases from J, the gap between germline ends came to 13 bases. The germline V gene has CDR1 SGHVS and CDR2 FNYEAQ.

CDR3 amino acids: CASSQVGTGDGYTF. DNA of the CDR3: TGTGCCAGCAGCCAAGTCGGGACAGGGGATGGCTACACCTTC. The V gene is TRBV4-2, the J gene TRBJ1-2; 10 bases agree with TRBD1. The CDR3 sequence is 14 residues long. Germline V gene lookup returns CDR1 LGHNA and CDR2 YNFKEQ. With V trimmed by 1 base and J by 6 bases, 2 bases remained unmatched.

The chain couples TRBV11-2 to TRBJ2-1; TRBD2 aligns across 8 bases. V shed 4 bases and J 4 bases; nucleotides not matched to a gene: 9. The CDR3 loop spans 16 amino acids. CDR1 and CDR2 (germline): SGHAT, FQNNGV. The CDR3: CASSSLGTRSYNEQFF. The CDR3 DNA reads TGTGCCAGCAGCTCCCTCGGGACTAGGTCTTACAATGAGCAGTTCTTC.

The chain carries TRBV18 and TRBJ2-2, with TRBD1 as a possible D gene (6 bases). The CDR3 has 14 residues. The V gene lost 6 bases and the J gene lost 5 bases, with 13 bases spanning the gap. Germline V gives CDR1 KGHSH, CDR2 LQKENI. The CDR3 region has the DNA TGTGCCAGCTCCCCTACAACAGGGACCGGGGAGCTGTTTTTT. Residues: CASSPTTGTGELFF.

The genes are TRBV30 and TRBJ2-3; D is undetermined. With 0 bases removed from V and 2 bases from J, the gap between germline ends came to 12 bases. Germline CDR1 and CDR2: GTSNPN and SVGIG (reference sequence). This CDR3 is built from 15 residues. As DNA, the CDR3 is TGTGCCTGGAGTGTAAGCCGCCCCTCCACAGATACGCAGTATTTT. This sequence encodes CAWSVSRPSTDTQYF.

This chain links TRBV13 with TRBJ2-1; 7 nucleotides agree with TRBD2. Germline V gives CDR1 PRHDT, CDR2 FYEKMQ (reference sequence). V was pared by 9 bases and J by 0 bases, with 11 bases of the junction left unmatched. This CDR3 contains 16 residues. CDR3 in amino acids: CASSSGYISSYNEQFF. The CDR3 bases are TGTGCCAGTTCTAGCGGCTACATATCCTCCTACAATGAGCAGTTCTTC. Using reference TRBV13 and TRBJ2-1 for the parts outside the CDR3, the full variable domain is AAGVIQSPRHLIKEKRETATLKCYPIPRHDTVYWYQQGPGQDPQFLISFYEKMQSDKGSIPDRFSAQQFSDYHSELNMSSLELGDSALYFCASSSGYISSYNEQFFGPGTRLTVL.

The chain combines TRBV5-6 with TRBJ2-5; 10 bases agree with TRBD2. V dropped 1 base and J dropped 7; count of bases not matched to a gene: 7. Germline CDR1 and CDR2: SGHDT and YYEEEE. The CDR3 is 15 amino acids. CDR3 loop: CASSLIAGGPTTQYF. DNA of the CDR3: TGTGCCAGCAGCTTGATAGCGGGAGGCCCCACGACCCAGTACTTC.

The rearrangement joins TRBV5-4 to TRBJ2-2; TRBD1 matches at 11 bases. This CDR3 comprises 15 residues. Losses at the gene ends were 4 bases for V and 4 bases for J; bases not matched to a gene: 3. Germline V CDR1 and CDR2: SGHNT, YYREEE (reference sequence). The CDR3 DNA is TGTGCCAGCAGCCCGGGACAGGGGGTCACCGGGGAGCTGTTTTTT. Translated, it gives CASSPGQGVTGELFF.

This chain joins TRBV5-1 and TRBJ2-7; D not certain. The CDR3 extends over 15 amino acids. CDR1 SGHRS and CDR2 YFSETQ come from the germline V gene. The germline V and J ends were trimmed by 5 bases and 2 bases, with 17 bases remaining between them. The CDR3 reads CASSLVAAGTYEQYF. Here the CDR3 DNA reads TGCGCCAGCAGTCTTGTGGCGGCTGGAACCTACGAGCAGTACTTC.

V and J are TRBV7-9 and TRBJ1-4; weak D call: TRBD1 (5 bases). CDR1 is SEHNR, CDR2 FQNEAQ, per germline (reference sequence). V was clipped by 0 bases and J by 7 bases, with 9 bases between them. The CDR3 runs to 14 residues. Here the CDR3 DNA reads TGTGCCAGCAGCTTAGCCAGGGAAGGTGAAAAACTGTTTTTT. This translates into CASSLAREGEKLFF.

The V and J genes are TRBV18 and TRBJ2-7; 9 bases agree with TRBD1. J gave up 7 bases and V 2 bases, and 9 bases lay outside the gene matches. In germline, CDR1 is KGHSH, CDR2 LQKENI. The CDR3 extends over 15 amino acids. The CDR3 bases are TGTGCCAGCTCACCAGAACCACAGGGGGCAGGGGAGCAGTACTTC. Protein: CASSPEPQGAGEQYF.

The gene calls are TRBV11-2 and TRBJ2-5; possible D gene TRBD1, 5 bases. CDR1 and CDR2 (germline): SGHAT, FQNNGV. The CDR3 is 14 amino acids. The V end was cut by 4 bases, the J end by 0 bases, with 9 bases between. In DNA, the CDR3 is TGTGCCAGCAGCTACGACAGCTACCAAGAGACCCAGTACTTC. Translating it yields CASSYDSYQETQYF.

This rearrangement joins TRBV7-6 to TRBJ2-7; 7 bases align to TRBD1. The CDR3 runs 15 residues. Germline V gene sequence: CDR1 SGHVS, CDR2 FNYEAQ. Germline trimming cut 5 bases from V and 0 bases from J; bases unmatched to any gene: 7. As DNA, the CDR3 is TGTGCCAGCAGCCGAATAGGGGGCGACTCCTACGAGCAGTACTTC. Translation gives CASSRIGGDSYEQYF.

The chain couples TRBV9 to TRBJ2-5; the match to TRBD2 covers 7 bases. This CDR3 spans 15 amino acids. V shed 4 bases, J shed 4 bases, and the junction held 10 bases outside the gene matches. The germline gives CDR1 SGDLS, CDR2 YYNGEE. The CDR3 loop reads CASSPGVASGETQYF. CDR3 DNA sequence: TGTGCCAGCAGCCCCGGTGTGGCTAGCGGAGAGACCCAGTACTTC.

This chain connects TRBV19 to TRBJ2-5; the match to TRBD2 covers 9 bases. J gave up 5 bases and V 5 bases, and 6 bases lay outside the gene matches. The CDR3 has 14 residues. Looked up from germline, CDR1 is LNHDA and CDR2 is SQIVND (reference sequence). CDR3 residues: CASSGREGSETQYF. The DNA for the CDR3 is TGTGCCAGTAGTGGGCGGGAGGGCTCTGAGACCCAGTACTTC.